Below are 9 T cell receptor beta chains sequenced from a single sample in a study of breast tumors, draining lymph nodes, adjacent tissues. Axillary draining lymph nodes of breast cancer patients supplied the node samples. Via MiXCR, TCRdb re-called the multiplex PCR reads, giving one row per CDR3 protein. This table holds around 130,000 distinct CDR3 sequences, about 20% found once. Specimen: axillary lymph node tissue. The receptors come from a female donor with breast cancer. Some clones in this sample may be carry-over from other donors' samples.

Of note for this clonotype: A much larger clone sits a single nucleotide away, making a read error possible. Here the CDR3 omits its conserved ending phenylalanine or tryptophan, so a read error is the likely source. This chain connects TRBV28 to TRBJ2-7, with TRBD1 identical over 10 bases. Germline V gene lookup returns CDR1 MDHEN and CDR2 SYDVKM. The CDR3 runs 14 residues. With V trimmed by 4 bases and J by 3 bases, 3 bases remained unmatched. As DNA, the CDR3 is TGTGCCAGCAGTTCGACAGGGGGCGGCTACGAGCAGTACCTC. Its translation is CASSSTGGGYEQYL.

This clonotype was picked up many times. The chain combines TRBV10-1 with TRBJ1-5; no firm D call. The CDR3 runs 12 residues. The ends were cut back, 3 bases at V and 6 bases at J, with 6 bases in the middle. Germline values: CDR1 WNHNN, CDR2 SYGVQD (reference sequence). In nucleotides, the CDR3 is TGCGCCAGCAGTGACGGGTCTCAGCCCCAGCATTTT. Translated: CASSDGSQPQHF.

This clonotype was observed at least ten times. This chain connects TRBV20-1 to TRBJ2-1; D not certain. V was shortened by 3 bases and J by 4 bases, with 13 bases between the two germline ends. The CDR3 spans 14 residues. The germline gives CDR1 DFQATT, CDR2 SNEGSKA (reference sequence). DNA for the CDR3: TGCAGTGCTAGGCACTGGCGACAATACAATGAGCAGTTCTTC. It is translated as CSARHWRQYNEQFF.

This clonotype was observed at least ten times. The gene calls are TRBV7-3 and TRBJ2-3; 14 bases are shared with TRBD2. The CDR3 is made up of 17 amino acids. The V gene's germline CDR1 is SGHTA and CDR2 FQGTGA. Trimming took 0 bases from V and 5 from J; bases not matched to a gene: 4. The CDR3 DNA follows: TGTGCCAGCAGCTTAACGGGACTAGCGGGAGTCGGAGATACGCAGTATTTT. Translated, it gives CASSLTGLAGVGDTQYF.

This clonotype was seen only once. The chain links TRBV19 to TRBJ2-4; 7 bases line up with TRBD1. This CDR3 region has 14 residues. Germline loops: CDR1 LNHDA, CDR2 SQIVND (reference sequence). J gave up 8 bases and V 7 bases, and 11 bases lay outside the gene matches. CDR3 protein: CASTTPATGYIQYF. CDR3 nucleotides: TGTGCCAGTACCACCCCCGCGACAGGGTACATTCAGTACTTC.

This clonotype was seen ten or more times. This rearrangement joins TRBV2 to TRBJ2-3; a possible D gene is TRBD2 (5 bases). V lost 4 bases and J 5 bases, leaving 7 bases between the germline ends. Germline lookup yields CDR1 SNHLY and CDR2 FYNNEI. This CDR3 has 12 residues. Written as DNA, the CDR3 is TGTGCCAGCAGTGCACGGGGAGATACGCAGTATTTT. It encodes CASSARGDTQYF.

The CDR3 protein is CASSLRQGVAKNIQYF. CDR3 DNA: TGTGCCAGCAGTCTTCGGCAGGGAGTAGCCAAAAACATTCAGTACTTC. The chain has TRBV2 and TRBJ2-4; D assignment may be TRBD1 or TRBD2 (5 bases each). Between the trimmed V and J ends, which lost 5 bases and 0 bases, there was a span of 14 bases. Germline-derived CDR1 and CDR2 are SNHLY and FYNNEI. The CDR3 runs 16 residues.

There are many counts of this clonotype. This sequence joins TRBV5-1 and TRBJ2-5, with 7 bases that match TRBD1. The length of the CDR3 is 16 residues. Germline CDR1 SGHRS, CDR2 YFSETQ. The V segment lost 3 bases and the J segment 2 bases; nucleotides outside the gene matches: 10. The CDR3 nucleotides read TGCGCCAGCAGCTCGCGACAGGGAGCGCCACAAGAGACCCAGTACTTC. It translates to CASSSRQGAPQETQYF.

The rearrangement links TRBV28 to TRBJ2-1; TRBD2 matches 8 bases. The CDR3 covers 15 residues. The junction had 10 bases not matched to a gene; V was cut back by 6 bases and J by 6 bases. Germline CDR1 MDHEN, CDR2 SYDVKM. As DNA, the CDR3 is TGTGCCAGCAGGATCGGCGCGGGAGGTCTCAATGAGCAGTTCTTC. This translates into CASRIGAGGLNEQFF.